This T cell receptor beta chain was sequenced in a study of shared clonotypes between healthy human individuals. In germline, CDR1 is SGHDT, CDR2 YYEEEE. The trim removed 2 bases at V and 4 bases at J, leaving 6 bases unmatched. The CDR3 sequence is 16 residues long. The assay was carried out at the deep level. Using immunoSEQ multiplex PCR, the repertoire was profiled, and TCRdb retains in-frame clones only, with some absent. The sample yields approximately 700,000 clones, 55% to 85% seen once. As to this clone: The antigen is unknown.

Study results and limitations: Since donors were few, the genetic and exposure-history diversity represented was limited. Although depth was large, rarefaction showed that sequencing of the sorted subsets was incomplete.

The specimen sequenced was memory CD4+ T cells sorted from blood. Subset defined: CD45RA-negative fraction. This sequence joins TRBV5-6 and TRBJ1-4, with 9 bases matching TRBD1. The receptor's source is a woman aged 25 to 39 in good health. For the CDR3, the DNA is TGTGCCAGCAGCTTCGGATGGGGACAGGGTAATGAAAAACTGTTTTTT. It translates to CASSFGWGQGNEKLFF.